This T cell receptor (beta chain) was sequenced in a study of T-cell reconstitution after alpha-beta-depleted transplantation in children (TCRdb year 2016). Context from the whole study: The study quantitatively tracked T-cell immune reconstitution after TCRalphabeta/CD19-depleted allogeneic hematopoietic cell transplantation in children using TCR repertoire profiling.

The CDR3 spans 16 residues, from the cysteine through the phenylalanine. Just the 48-base CDR3 DNA is kept, in frame starting at base 1. V is pared back by 4 bases and J by 8 bases, with 19 bases lying between the germline termini. Sequences SGHDT (CDR1) and YYEEEE (CDR2) are obtained from the germline V gene. Library construction relied on PCR. Sequenced using an Illumina HiSeq 2500. Molecular barcoding was employed in the preparation of TCR libraries, with unique molecular identifiers being used to normalize TCRbeta repertoire quantification. TCRdb's own reprocessing of the public reads used fastp at Q25 and MiXCR and kept productive beta chains. Rows with a matching CDR3 protein are joined into one entry that keeps the most common DNA and genes. For this sample there are more than 250,000 distinct CDR3 sequences; approximately 9.8% appear just once. The ten largest clones take up about 9.4% of the sample.

Details on this clonotype: Its antigen target is currently unknown. The record has no base qualities; no much larger clone is one base away.

The material sequenced was PBMCs from the stem cell graft donor, taken from the stem cell graft. The chain was built from TRBV5-6 and TRBJ1-6, and perhaps TRBD1 as D gene, on 6 matching bases. This TCR was recovered from a human donor who donated a stem cell graft to a child with SCID. The CDR3 is CASSPQGGPGDSPLHF. The DNA reads TGTGCCAGCAGCCCTCAAGGGGGACCGGGTGATTCACCCCTCCACTTT.